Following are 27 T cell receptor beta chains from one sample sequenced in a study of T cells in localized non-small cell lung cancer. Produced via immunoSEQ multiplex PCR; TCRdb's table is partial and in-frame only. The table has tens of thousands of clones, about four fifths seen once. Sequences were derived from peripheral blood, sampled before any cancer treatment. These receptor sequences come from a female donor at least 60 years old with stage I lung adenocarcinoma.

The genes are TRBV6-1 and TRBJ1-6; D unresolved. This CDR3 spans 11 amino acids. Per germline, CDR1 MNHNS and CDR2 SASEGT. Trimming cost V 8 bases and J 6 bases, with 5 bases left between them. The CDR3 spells CASGLNSPLHF. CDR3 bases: TGTGCCAGCGGCCTTAATTCACCCCTCCACTTT.

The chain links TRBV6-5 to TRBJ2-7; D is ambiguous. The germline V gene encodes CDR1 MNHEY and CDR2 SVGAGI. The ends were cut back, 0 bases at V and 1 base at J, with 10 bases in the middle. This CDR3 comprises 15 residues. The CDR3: CASSYSISGSYEQYF. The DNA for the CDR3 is TGTGCCAGCAGTTACTCGATCTCTGGGTCCTACGAGCAGTACTTC.

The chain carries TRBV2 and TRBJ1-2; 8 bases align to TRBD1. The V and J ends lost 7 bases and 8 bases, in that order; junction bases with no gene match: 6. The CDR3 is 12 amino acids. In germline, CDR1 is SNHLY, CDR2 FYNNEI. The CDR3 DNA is TGTGCCAGCAAATACAGGGGGGTCGGCTACACCTTC. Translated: CASKYRGVGYTF.

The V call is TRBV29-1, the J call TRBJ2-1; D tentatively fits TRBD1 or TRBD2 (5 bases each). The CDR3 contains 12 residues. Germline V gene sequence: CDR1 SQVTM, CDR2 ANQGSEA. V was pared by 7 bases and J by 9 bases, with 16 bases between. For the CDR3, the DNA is TGCAGCGCCGGTCGGGGCCTCGGTGAGCAGTTCTTC. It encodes CSAGRGLGEQFF.

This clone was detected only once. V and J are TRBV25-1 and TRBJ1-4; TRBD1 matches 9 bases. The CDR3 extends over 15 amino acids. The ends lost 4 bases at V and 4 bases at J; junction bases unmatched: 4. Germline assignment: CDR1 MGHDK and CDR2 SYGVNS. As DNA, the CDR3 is TGTGCCAGCAGTGGGGACAGGGCCGTTAATGAAAAACTGTTTTTT. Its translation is CASSGDRAVNEKLFF.

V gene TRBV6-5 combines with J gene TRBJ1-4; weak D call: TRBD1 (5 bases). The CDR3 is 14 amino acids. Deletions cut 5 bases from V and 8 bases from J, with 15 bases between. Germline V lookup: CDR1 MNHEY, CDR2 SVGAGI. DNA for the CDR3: TGTGCCAGCAGTACGGGGGTTGGGCGAGAAAAACTGTTTTTT. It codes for CASSTGVGREKLFF.

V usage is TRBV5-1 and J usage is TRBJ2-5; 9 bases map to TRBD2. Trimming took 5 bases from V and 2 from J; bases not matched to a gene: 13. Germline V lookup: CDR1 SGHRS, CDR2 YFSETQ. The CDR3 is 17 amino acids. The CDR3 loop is CASRARIASGTQETQYF. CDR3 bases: TGCGCCAGCAGGGCCAGAATTGCTAGCGGGACACAAGAGACCCAGTACTTC.

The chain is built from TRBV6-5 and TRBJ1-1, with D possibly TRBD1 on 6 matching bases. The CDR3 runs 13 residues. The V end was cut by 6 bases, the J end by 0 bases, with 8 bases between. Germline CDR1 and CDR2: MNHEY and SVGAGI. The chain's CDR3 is CASRGAMNTEAFF. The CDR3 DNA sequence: TGTGCCAGCAGGGGGGCCATGAACACTGAAGCTTTCTTT.

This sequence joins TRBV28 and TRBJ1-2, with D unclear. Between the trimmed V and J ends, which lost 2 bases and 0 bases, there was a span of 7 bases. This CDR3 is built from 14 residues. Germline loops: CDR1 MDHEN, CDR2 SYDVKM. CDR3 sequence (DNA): TGTGCCAGCAGTTTAGTGAGCCCTAACTATGGCTACACCTTC. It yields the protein CASSLVSPNYGYTF.

The CDR3, as DNA: TGTGCTAGTGGGCCGGGACTAGCGGGGGGGGATACGCAGTATTTT. It translates to CASGPGLAGGDTQYF. The chain carries TRBV12-5 and TRBJ2-3; 16 nucleotides line up with TRBD2. Germline trimming cut 6 bases from V and 6 bases from J; bases unmatched to any gene: 3. CDR1 is LGHNT, CDR2 FRNRAP, per germline. The CDR3 loop spans 15 amino acids. The complete variable domain, with remaining parts taken from reference TRBV12-5 and TRBJ2-3, reads DARVTQTPRHKVTEMGQEVTMRCQPILGHNTVFWYRQTMMQGLELLAYFRNRAPLDDSGMPKDRFSAEMPDATLATLKIQPSEPRDSAVYFCASGPGLAGGDTQYFGPGTRLTVL.

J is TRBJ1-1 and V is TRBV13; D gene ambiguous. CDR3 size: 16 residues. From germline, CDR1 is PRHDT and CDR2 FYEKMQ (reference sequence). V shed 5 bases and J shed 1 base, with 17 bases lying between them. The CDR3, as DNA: TGTGCCAGCAGCCGTGAGGCAGGCCGGAGGAACACTGAAGCTTTCTTT. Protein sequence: CASSREAGRRNTEAFF. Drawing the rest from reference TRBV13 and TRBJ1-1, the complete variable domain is AAGVIQSPRHLIKEKRETATLKCYPIPRHDTVYWYQQGPGQDPQFLISFYEKMQSDKGSIPDRFSAQQFSDYHSELNMSSLELGDSALYFCASSREAGRRNTEAFFGQGTRLTVV.

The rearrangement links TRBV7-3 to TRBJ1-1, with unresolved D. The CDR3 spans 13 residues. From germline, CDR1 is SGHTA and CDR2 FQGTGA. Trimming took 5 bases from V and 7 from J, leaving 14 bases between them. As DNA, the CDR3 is TGTGCCAGCAGCCCGGACGGGATCGGTGAAGCTTTCTTT. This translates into CASSPDGIGEAFF.

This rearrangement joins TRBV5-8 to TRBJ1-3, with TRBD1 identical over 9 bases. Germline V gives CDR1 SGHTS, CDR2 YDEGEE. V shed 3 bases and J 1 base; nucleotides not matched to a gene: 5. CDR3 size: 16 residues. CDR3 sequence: CASSWAGTGSGNTIYF. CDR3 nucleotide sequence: TGTGCCAGCAGCTGGGCCGGGACAGGGTCTGGAAACACCATATATTTT.

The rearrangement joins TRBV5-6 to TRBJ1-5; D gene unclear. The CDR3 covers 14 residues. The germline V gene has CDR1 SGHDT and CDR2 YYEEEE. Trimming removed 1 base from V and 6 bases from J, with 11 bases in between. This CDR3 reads CASSLYGDGQPQHF. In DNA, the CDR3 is TGTGCCAGCAGCTTGTATGGAGATGGTCAGCCCCAGCATTTT.

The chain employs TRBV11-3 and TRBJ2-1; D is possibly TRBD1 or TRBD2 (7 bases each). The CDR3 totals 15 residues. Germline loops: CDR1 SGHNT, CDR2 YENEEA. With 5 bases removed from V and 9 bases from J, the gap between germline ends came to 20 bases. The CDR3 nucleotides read TGTGCCAGCAGCCGTCTGGGACAGCGGGGTGTTGAGCAGTTCTTC. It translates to CASSRLGQRGVEQFF.

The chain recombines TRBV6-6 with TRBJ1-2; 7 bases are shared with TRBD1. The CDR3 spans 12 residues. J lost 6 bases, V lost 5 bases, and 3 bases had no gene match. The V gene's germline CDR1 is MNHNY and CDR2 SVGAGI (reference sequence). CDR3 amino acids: CASSRGGDGYTF. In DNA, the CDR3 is TGTGCCAGCAGTCGAGGGGGCGATGGCTACACCTTC.

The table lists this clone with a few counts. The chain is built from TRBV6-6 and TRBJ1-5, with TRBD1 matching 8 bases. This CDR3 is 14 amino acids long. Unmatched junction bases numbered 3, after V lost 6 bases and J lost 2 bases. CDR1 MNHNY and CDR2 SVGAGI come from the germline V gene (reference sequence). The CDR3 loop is CASRQGAGNQPQHF. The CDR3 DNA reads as TGTGCCAGCAGGCAGGGGGCGGGCAATCAGCCCCAGCATTTT.

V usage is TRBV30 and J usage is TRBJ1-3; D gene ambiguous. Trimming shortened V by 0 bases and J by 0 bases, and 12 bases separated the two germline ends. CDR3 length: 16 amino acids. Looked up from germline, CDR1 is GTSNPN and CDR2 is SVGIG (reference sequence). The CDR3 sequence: CAWSVLGSYSGNTIYF. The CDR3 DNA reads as TGTGCCTGGAGTGTACTCGGCAGTTACTCTGGAAACACCATATATTTT.

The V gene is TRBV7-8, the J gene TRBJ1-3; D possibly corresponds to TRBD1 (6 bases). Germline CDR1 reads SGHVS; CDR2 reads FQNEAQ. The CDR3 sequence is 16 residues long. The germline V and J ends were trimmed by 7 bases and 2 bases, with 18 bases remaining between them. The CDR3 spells CASKSIGTYTGNTIYF. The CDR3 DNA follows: TGTGCCAGCAAGTCCATAGGGACATACACTGGAAACACCATATATTTT.

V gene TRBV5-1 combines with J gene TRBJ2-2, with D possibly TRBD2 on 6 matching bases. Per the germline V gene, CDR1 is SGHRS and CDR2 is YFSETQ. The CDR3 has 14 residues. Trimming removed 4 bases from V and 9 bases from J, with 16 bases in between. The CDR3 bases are TGCGCCAGCAGCCCCACCGGGGGAGCAAGGGAGCTGTTTTTT. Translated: CASSPTGGARELFF.

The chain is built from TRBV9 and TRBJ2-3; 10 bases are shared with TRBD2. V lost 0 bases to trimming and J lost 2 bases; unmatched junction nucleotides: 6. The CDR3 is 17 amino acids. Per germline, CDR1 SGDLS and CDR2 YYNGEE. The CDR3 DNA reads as TGTGCCAGCAGCGTAGGTCCAGGGACTAGCGCCACAGATACGCAGTATTTT. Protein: CASSVGPGTSATDTQYF.

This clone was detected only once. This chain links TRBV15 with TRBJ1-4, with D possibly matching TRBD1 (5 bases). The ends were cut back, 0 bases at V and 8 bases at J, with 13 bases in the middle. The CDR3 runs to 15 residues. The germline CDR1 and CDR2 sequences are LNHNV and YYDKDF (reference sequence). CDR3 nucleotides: TGTGCCACCAGCAGAGATGCCAGGGAAGAAGAAAAACTGTTTTTT. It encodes CATSRDAREEEKLFF.

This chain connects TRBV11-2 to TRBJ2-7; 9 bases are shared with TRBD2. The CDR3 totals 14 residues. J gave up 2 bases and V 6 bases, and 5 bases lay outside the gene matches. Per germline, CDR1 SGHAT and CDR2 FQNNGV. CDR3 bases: TGTGCCAGCAGAGCCTTAGCGGGAGCCTACGAGCAGTACTTC. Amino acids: CASRALAGAYEQYF. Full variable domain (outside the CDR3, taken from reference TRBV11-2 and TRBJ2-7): EAGVAQSPRYKIIEKRQSVAFWCNPISGHATLYWYQQILGQGPKLLIQFQNNGVVDDSQLPKDRFSAERLKGVDSTLKIQPAKLEDSAVYLCASRALAGAYEQYFGPGTRLTVT.

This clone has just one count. The chain's CDR3 is CASSLRPGPNNEQFF. The CDR3 coding sequence is TGTGCCAGCAGTTTAAGACCGGGACCAAACAATGAGCAGTTCTTC. The rearrangement links TRBV11-2 to TRBJ2-1; D tentatively fits TRBD1 or TRBD2 (5 bases each). CDR1 and CDR2 from the germline V gene are SGHAT and FQNNGV. V shed 6 bases and J shed 5 bases, with 17 bases lying between them. CDR3 size: 15 residues. Variable domain in full (rest from reference TRBV11-2 and TRBJ2-1): EAGVAQSPRYKIIEKRQSVAFWCNPISGHATLYWYQQILGQGPKLLIQFQNNGVVDDSQLPKDRFSAERLKGVDSTLKIQPAKLEDSAVYLCASSLRPGPNNEQFFGPGTRLTVL.

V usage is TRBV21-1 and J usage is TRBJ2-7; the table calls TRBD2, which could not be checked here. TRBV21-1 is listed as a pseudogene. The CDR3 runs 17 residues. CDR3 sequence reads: CASSALPSGGGAYEQYF. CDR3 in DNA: TGTGCCAGCAGCGCCCTGCCTAGTGGCGGAGGGGCCTACGAGCAGTACTTC.

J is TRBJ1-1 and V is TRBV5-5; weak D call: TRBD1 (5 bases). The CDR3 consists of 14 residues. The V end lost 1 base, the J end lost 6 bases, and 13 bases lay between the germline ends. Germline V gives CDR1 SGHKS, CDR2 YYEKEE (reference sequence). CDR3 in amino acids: CASSLWEGWPEAFF. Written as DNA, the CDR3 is TGTGCCAGCAGCTTGTGGGAGGGGTGGCCTGAAGCTTTCTTT.

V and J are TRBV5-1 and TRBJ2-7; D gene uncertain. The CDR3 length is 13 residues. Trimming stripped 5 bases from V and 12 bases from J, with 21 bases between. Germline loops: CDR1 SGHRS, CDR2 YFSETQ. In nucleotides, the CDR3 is TGCGCCAGCAGACCCCCGTTAGTTGATGTGTTGTACTTC. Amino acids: CASRPPLVDVLYF.